Below, 30 T cell receptor beta chains from the same sample are listed, as sequenced in a study of cytomegalovirus exposure and HLA in healthy donors. The primer mix had 60 Vbeta and 13 Jbeta primers. Libraries were prepared by immunoSEQ multiplex PCR; TCRdb keeps only in-frame clonotypes and omits some of them. The sample carries roughly 130,000 clones, more than 75% recorded once. Sequenced input: PBMCs. The receptors derive from a female donor in good health and CMV-seronegative.

The chain links TRBV5-1 to TRBJ2-5, with 13 bases aligning to TRBD2. V shed 1 base, J shed 5 bases, and the junction held 5 bases outside the gene matches. CDR1 SGHRS and CDR2 YFSETQ come from the germline V gene. The CDR3 has 16 residues. The CDR3 sequence is CASSLRTSGRGETQYF. CDR3 coding DNA: TGCGCCAGCAGCTTGAGAACTAGCGGGAGGGGCGAGACCCAGTACTTC.

The rearrangement joins TRBV18 to TRBJ2-7, with a weak D call TRBD1 (5 bases). This CDR3 is built from 14 residues. CDR1 and CDR2 (germline): KGHSH, LQKENI. V lost 2 bases to trimming and J lost 2 bases, with 10 bases between them. The CDR3 loop reads CASSPGLQAYEQYF. CDR3 sequence (DNA): TGTGCCAGCTCACCAGGCCTACAGGCCTACGAGCAGTACTTC.

V and J are TRBV7-9 and TRBJ2-2, with a weak D call TRBD1 (6 bases). CDR1 and CDR2 (germline): SEHNR, FQNEAQ (reference sequence). The CDR3 runs to 14 residues. The ends were cut back, 3 bases at V and 6 bases at J, with 11 bases in the middle. The CDR3, as DNA: TGTGCCAGCAGCTTCCCAGGGGACGCCGGGGAGCTGTTTTTT. It codes for CASSFPGDAGELFF.

The table lists this clone with a few counts. The V gene is TRBV6-5, the J gene TRBJ2-5; 8 bases match TRBD2. Germline V gene sequence: CDR1 MNHEY, CDR2 SVGAGI. V lost 5 bases and J lost 3; bases outside the gene matches: 2. This CDR3 contains 13 residues. The CDR3 DNA is TGTGCCAGCAGTCCCGGGGGGGAAGAGACCCAGTACTTC. Amino acid sequence: CASSPGGEETQYF.

This chain joins TRBV27 and TRBJ1-1; 7 bases match TRBD1. The CDR3 has 15 residues. V lost 4 bases, J lost 1 base, and 6 bases stayed unmatched. Germline V gives CDR1 MNHEY, CDR2 SMNVEV (reference sequence). The CDR3 sequence is CASSWFGTANTEAFF. The CDR3, as DNA: TGTGCCAGCAGTTGGTTCGGGACAGCGAACACTGAAGCTTTCTTT.

J is TRBJ2-1 and V is TRBV5-4; a possible D gene is TRBD2 (6 bases). The CDR3 contains 13 residues. Trimming removed 5 bases from V and 15 bases from J, with 21 bases in between. CDR1 is SGHNT, CDR2 YYREEE, per germline (reference sequence). CDR3 DNA sequence: TGTGCCAGCAGTATTTTTACCGGGACTCAAGGGTTCTTC. This translates into CASSIFTGTQGFF.

The chain has TRBV19 and TRBJ1-6; D gene ambiguous. V was pared by 6 bases and J by 5 bases, with 5 bases between. Looked up from germline, CDR1 is LNHDA and CDR2 is SQIVND (reference sequence). This CDR3 has 12 residues. The CDR3 here is CASRQNNSPLHF. The CDR3 nucleotides read TGTGCCAGTAGACAGAATAATTCACCCCTCCACTTT.

The chain recombines TRBV2 with TRBJ1-2; D is unclear. This CDR3 has 13 amino acids. Germline values: CDR1 SNHLY, CDR2 FYNNEI. The V gene lost 4 bases and the J gene lost 4 bases, with 10 bases spanning the gap. The CDR3: CASSGGGFYGYTF. The CDR3 nucleotides read TGTGCCAGCAGTGGTGGAGGATTCTATGGCTACACCTTC.

V is TRBV6-5 and J is TRBJ1-4; TRBD1 matches 7 bases. V lost 10 bases to trimming and J lost 8 bases; unmatched junction nucleotides: 10. The CDR3 consists of 13 residues. CDR1 is MNHEY, CDR2 SVGAGI, per germline. Written as DNA, the CDR3 is TGTGCCACGTCGACAGGGACGAGGGAAAAACTGTTTTTT. Encoded protein: CATSTGTREKLFF.

The chain is built from TRBV7-3 and TRBJ2-3, with a weak D call TRBD1 (6 bases). Deletions cut 11 bases from V and 1 base from J, with 16 bases between. Germline loops: CDR1 SGHTA, CDR2 FQGTGA. The CDR3 extends over 14 amino acids. CDR3 sequence reads: CAAFLWGRTDTQYF. Written as DNA, the CDR3 is TGTGCCGCCTTCCTTTGGGGGCGCACAGATACGCAGTATTTT.

The chain employs TRBV11-2 and TRBJ2-7, with 9 nucleotides matching TRBD2. J was trimmed by 6 bases and V by 7 bases; bases with no gene match: 7. The length of the CDR3 is 13 residues. Germline V gives CDR1 SGHAT, CDR2 FQNNGV. The CDR3 DNA reads as TGTGCCAGCAAAAATCTAGCGGGAAGCGAGCAGTACTTC. It specifies CASKNLAGSEQYF.

The chain links TRBV6-4 to TRBJ2-1, with 12 bases aligning to TRBD2. The V segment lost 1 base and the J segment 7 bases; nucleotides outside the gene matches: 2. The CDR3 loop spans 15 amino acids. The germline CDR1 and CDR2 sequences are MRHNA and SNTAGT. Here the CDR3 reads CASSDWTSGINEQFF. In nucleotides, the CDR3 is TGTGCCAGCAGTGACTGGACTAGCGGGATAAATGAGCAGTTCTTC.

This chain joins TRBV7-2 and TRBJ2-3, with 7 bases aligning to TRBD2. Per the germline V gene, CDR1 is SGHTA and CDR2 is FQGNSA. The V gene end was trimmed by 9 bases and the J gene end by 4 bases; junction bases not matched to a gene: 10. The CDR3 runs 14 residues. The CDR3 DNA reads TGTGCCAGTCGGCTGCTCCTAGCGGCAGATACGCAGTATTTT. Translation: CASRLLLAADTQYF.

The V call is TRBV5-1, the J call TRBJ2-5, with D tentatively TRBD2 (7 bases). The germline V gene encodes CDR1 SGHRS and CDR2 YFSETQ. The ends were cut back, 5 bases at V and 5 bases at J, with 22 bases in the middle. The CDR3 totals 16 residues. CDR3 bases: TGCGCCAGCAGATCCCTGGGGGGGGCCACTGTGGAGACCCAGTACTTC. Translated, it gives CASRSLGGATVETQYF.

This clone was seen only a few times. V gene TRBV11-3 combines with J gene TRBJ2-7, with TRBD2 as a possible D gene (5 bases). V was shortened by 4 bases and J by 1 base, with 8 bases between the two germline ends. The CDR3 runs to 13 residues. CDR1 is SGHNT, CDR2 YENEEA, per germline. CDR3 sequence: CASSSTGSYEQYF. The CDR3 nucleotides are TGTGCCAGCAGCTCGACGGGGTCCTACGAGCAGTACTTC.

This clone was seen a single time. The chain has TRBV2 and TRBJ2-5, with TRBD1 matching over 8 bases. From germline, CDR1 is SNHLY and CDR2 FYNNEI. V was pared by 9 bases and J by 5 bases, with 8 bases of the junction left unmatched. The CDR3 runs 13 residues. In DNA form, the CDR3 reads TGTGCCAGTACAGGGGGTAGGAGGGAGACCCAGTACTTC. Amino acid sequence: CASTGGRRETQYF. Supplemented by reference TRBV2 and TRBJ2-5, the full variable domain reads EPEVTQTPSHQVTQMGQEVILRCVPISNHLYFYWYRQILGQKVEFLVSFYNNEISEKSEIFDDQFSVERPDGSNFTLKIRSTKLEDSAMYFCASTGGRRETQYFGPGTRLLVL.

The chain joins TRBV5-1 to TRBJ2-1; 8 bases align to TRBD1. The CDR3 loop spans 18 amino acids. The germline CDR1 and CDR2 sequences are SGHRS and YFSETQ. The V and J ends lost 1 base and 3 bases, in that order; junction bases with no gene match: 12. CDR3 coding DNA: TGCGCCAGCAGCTTGACCTCCTTGGCGACAGGGGTCTACAATGAGCAGTTCTTC. It yields the protein CASSLTSLATGVYNEQFF.

The chain combines TRBV20-1 with TRBJ1-1; D is unclear. V was shortened by 6 bases and J by 11 bases, with 16 bases between the two germline ends. Germline-derived CDR1 and CDR2 are DFQATT and SNEGSKA (reference sequence). This CDR3 region has 11 residues. Here the CDR3 reads CSAPGPREAFF. The CDR3 DNA sequence: TGCAGTGCCCCGGGTCCTCGCGAGGCTTTCTTT.

This sequence joins TRBV29-1 and TRBJ1-5, with D tentatively TRBD1 (6 bases). The CDR3 covers 14 residues. The V end lost 7 bases, the J end lost 2 bases, and 15 bases lay between the germline ends. CDR1 SQVTM and CDR2 ANQGSEA come from the germline V gene. The CDR3 coding sequence is TGCAGCGCCGCCCAGGGGTATGGCAATCAGCCCCAGCATTTT. Its protein product is CSAAQGYGNQPQHF.

The gene calls are TRBV5-6 and TRBJ2-3; D unclear. Trimming pared 0 bases from V and 0 bases from J, leaving 8 bases between. Germline V CDR1 and CDR2: SGHDT, YYEEEE. This CDR3 comprises 15 residues. DNA of the CDR3: TGTGCCAGCAGCTTGGGACCGACTAGCACAGATACGCAGTATTTT. Translated, it gives CASSLGPTSTDTQYF.

V and J are TRBV2 and TRBJ1-2; TRBD1 matches 8 bases. From germline, CDR1 is SNHLY and CDR2 FYNNEI. CDR3 length: 12 residues. The J segment lost 4 bases and the V segment lost 7 bases, leaving 2 bases of the junction unmatched. CDR3 protein: CASKTGGYGYTF. Written as DNA, the CDR3 is TGTGCCAGCAAAACAGGGGGCTATGGCTACACCTTC.

V is TRBV10-1 and J is TRBJ1-5, with TRBD1 matching over 7 bases. The V gene's germline CDR1 is WNHNN and CDR2 SYGVQD (reference sequence). With 4 bases clipped from V and 4 bases from J, the junction kept 1 base outside the gene matches. The CDR3 contains 13 residues. CDR3 sequence reads: CASSGQGNQPQHF. As DNA, the CDR3 is TGCGCCAGCAGTGGACAGGGAAATCAGCCCCAGCATTTT.

The chain joins TRBV7-8 to TRBJ1-5; 8 bases are shared with TRBD1. Germline CDR1 SGHVS, CDR2 FQNEAQ. CDR3 length: 15 residues. Trimming cost V 2 bases and J 3 bases; bases outside gene matches: 3. The CDR3 is CASSLSRGLNQPQHF. DNA of the CDR3: TGTGCCAGCAGCTTAAGCAGGGGGCTCAATCAGCCCCAGCATTTT.

The V and J genes are TRBV5-6 and TRBJ1-4; 7 nucleotides agree with TRBD1. The CDR3 is 11 amino acids. V was clipped by 3 bases and J by 11 bases; unmatched bases: 1. Per the germline V gene, CDR1 is SGHDT and CDR2 is YYEEEE. CDR3: CASSSGGKLFF. DNA of the CDR3: TGTGCCAGCAGCTCAGGGGGTAAACTGTTTTTT.

The chain employs TRBV4-3 and TRBJ2-7; 11 bases fit TRBD1. The CDR3 contains 18 residues. V shed 0 bases and J 6 bases; nucleotides not matched to a gene: 13. Per germline, CDR1 LGHNA and CDR2 YSLEER. The CDR3 DNA is TGCGCCAGCAGCCAAGAGAGGGGTCGGGACAGGGGGATCGGCGAGCAGTACTTC. This codes for CASSQERGRDRGIGEQYF.

The table lists this clone with a few counts. J is TRBJ2-2 and V is TRBV25-1; D not resolved. V lost 0 bases and J lost 1, with 9 bases in between. This CDR3 has 16 residues. Per germline, CDR1 MGHDK and CDR2 SYGVNS. CDR3 sequence: CASSEYSGRNTGELFF. CDR3 coding DNA: TGTGCCAGCAGTGAATATTCAGGCCGGAACACCGGGGAGCTGTTTTTT. Full variable domain (outside the CDR3, taken from reference TRBV25-1 and TRBJ2-2): EADIYQTPRYLVIGTGKKITLECSQTMGHDKMYWYQQDPGMELHLIHYSYGVNSTEKGDLSSESTVSRIRTEHFPLTLESARPSHTSQYLCASSEYSGRNTGELFFGEGSRLTVL.

The CDR3 reads CASSQESYYEQYF. The DNA of the CDR3 is TGCGCCAGCAGCCAAGAATCCTACTACGAGCAGTACTTC. The chain combines TRBV4-1 with TRBJ2-7, with D hard to call. The ends were cut back, 0 bases at V and 3 bases at J, with 6 bases in the middle. This CDR3 contains 13 residues. The germline V gene encodes CDR1 MGHRA and CDR2 YSYEKL.

This chain links TRBV4-3 with TRBJ1-2; TRBD1 matches at 9 bases. After removal of 3 bases from V and 6 bases from J, the junction contained 11 bases not matched to a gene. Germline lookup yields CDR1 LGHNA and CDR2 YSLEER. This CDR3 spans 16 amino acids. The CDR3 spells CASSHLRLTGGDGYTF. In DNA form, the CDR3 reads TGCGCCAGCAGCCATCTGCGATTGACAGGGGGTGATGGCTACACCTTC.

This chain uses TRBV7-9 with TRBJ1-2; D unclear. Germline V CDR1 and CDR2: SEHNR, FQNEAQ (reference sequence). The CDR3 loop spans 15 amino acids. Trimming cost V 5 bases and J 7 bases, with 20 bases left between them. CDR3 in amino acids: CASSPQTGGYGGYTF. CDR3 nucleotides: TGTGCCAGCAGCCCCCAGACTGGCGGGTACGGTGGCTACACCTTC. Variable domain in full (rest from reference TRBV7-9 and TRBJ1-2): DTGVSQNPRHKITKRGQNVTFRCDPISEHNRLYWYRQTLGQGPEFLTYFQNEAQLEKSRLLSDRFSAERPKGSFSTLEIQRTEQGDSAMYLCASSPQTGGYGGYTFGSGTRLTVV.

V usage is TRBV15 and J usage is TRBJ1-4, with 10 bases fitting TRBD1. Germline CDR1 is LNHNV and CDR2 is YYDKDF (reference sequence). The V and J ends lost 3 bases and 6 bases, in that order; junction bases with no gene match: 4. This CDR3 comprises 15 residues. CDR3 DNA: TGTGCCACCAGCAGGGGGACAGGGGTTTATGAAAAACTGTTTTTT. Its translation is CATSRGTGVYEKLFF.